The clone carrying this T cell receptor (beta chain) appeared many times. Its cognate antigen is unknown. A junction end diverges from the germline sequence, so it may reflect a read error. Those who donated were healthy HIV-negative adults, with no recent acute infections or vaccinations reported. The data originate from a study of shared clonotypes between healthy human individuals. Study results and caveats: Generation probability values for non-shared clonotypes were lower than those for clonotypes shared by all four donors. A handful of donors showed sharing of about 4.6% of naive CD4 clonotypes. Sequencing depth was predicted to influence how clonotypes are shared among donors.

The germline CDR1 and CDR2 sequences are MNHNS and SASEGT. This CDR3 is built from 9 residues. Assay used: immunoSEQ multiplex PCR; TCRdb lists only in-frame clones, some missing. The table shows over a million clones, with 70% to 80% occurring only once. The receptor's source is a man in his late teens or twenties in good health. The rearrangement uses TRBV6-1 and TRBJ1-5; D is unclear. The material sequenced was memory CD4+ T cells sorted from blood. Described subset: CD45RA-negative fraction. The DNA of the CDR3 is TGTGCCAGCAGTCAGCCCCAGCATTTT. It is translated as CASSQPQHF.